This T cell receptor (beta chain) is drawn from a study of post-analysis software for immune sequencing data (dated by TCRdb to 2014 to 2015). Concerning the study at large: Disease courses on record covered relapsing-remitting, secondary progressive and progressive-relapsing multiple sclerosis, though some patients had no subtype annotation. The multiple sclerosis patient repertoires were compared with some twelve previously published healthy control repertoires from donors aged about 6 to 26 years. A subset of samples was prepared in parallel using single-end sample barcoding, then pooled and co-amplified after Illumina adapter ligation. Summary of the overall study and its limitations: The multiple sclerosis patient group was slightly younger than the control group. Significantly lower normalized Chao1 diversity was found in multiple sclerosis patients than in controls, suggesting substantial peripheral T-cell clonal expansion. Patients showed significantly higher frequencies than controls for a few TRBV segments, among them TRBV5-6, TRBV5-1 and TRBV20-1. Direct clustering with F measure showed strong co-clustering of samples prepared in the same batch, prompting a batch-effect correction.

Comment on this clonotype: What antigen it recognizes has not been identified. Per-nucleotide qualities are absent, and no much larger clonotype sits a single base away.

To demonstrate the VDJtools post-analysis software, TCR beta repertoires were profiled from the peripheral blood of over ten young patients with multiple sclerosis. The multiple sclerosis patients were children and adolescents ranging in age from roughly 6 to 15 years. The CDR3 spans 12 residues, from the cysteine through the phenylalanine. The DNA shown is the 36-base CDR3, in frame from base 1. CDR1 and CDR2 (SQVTM, ANQGSEA) derive from the germline V gene. The trim is 4 bases for V and 1 base for J, with a gap of 7 bases between the germline ends. The library was prepared using PCR. The sequencer was an Illumina HiSeq 2500. To reduce PCR and sequencing biases, unique molecular identifiers were incorporated into the TCR beta cDNA libraries. Roughly 500,000 cDNA molecules were obtained per 1 to 10 million input T cells, so each molecule approximated one T cell. The same protocol used for the earlier healthy control dataset was applied to prepare and sequence the patient libraries. Within a given batch, samples were prepared together, multiplexed and sequenced on the same HiSeq lane. Per the original workflow: MIGEC handled the raw barcoded reads, throwing out single-read molecular identifier groups before consensus assembly and CDR3 extraction. VDJtools was used for post-analysis of the clonotype tables, with diversity normalized by down-sampling every dataset to the smallest sample size. Repertoire overlap clustering matched CDR3 amino acid but not nucleotide sequences to correct batch-related cross-sample contamination. TCRdb cleaned the public reads at Q25 with fastp, built clones with MiXCR and kept in-frame beta chains. Entries are consolidated by CDR3 protein sequence, retaining the most common genes and DNA. For this entry, the V and J calls and clone size follow TCRdb and not the study's own pipeline. A total of roughly 600,000 distinct CDR3 sequences appear in this sample, roughly 40% of them only once. The ten largest clones represent over 1.5% of the sample.

This receptor chain uses TRBV29-1 and TRBJ2-5; the D region possibly corresponds to TRBD1 (5 bases align). This receptor was identified in a girl between 5 and 17 years old with multiple sclerosis. Source material: blood. The sequenced DNA: TGCAGCGTTGTACAGGTCCAAGAGACCCAGTACTTC. It translates to CSVVQVQETQYF.